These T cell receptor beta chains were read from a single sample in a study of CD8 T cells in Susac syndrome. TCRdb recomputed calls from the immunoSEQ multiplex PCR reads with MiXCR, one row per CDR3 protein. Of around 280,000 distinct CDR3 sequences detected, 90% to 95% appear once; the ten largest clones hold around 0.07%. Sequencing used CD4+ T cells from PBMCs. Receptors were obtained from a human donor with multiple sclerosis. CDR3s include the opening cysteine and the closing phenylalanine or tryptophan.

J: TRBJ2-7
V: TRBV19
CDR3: CASTGRVAGEQYF

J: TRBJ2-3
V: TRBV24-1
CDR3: CATSVGSTDTQYF

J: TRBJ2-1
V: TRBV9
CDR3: CASSVDLRGEYEQFF

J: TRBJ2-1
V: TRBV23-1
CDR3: CASSQPPGTLSSYNEQFF

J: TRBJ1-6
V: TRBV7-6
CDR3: CASSLVNTRDSPLHF

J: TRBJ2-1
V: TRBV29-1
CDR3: CSASTGGEVYNEQFF

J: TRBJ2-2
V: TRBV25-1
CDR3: CASTPVTKAGQANTGELFF

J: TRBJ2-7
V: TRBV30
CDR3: CAWSPRGAGSAYEQYF

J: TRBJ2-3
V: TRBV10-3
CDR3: CAIETGLATDTQYF

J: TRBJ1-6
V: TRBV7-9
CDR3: CASSLAWGGDSPLHF

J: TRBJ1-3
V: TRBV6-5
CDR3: CASSYLPTQGGNPIYF

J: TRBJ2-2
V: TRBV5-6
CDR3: CASSLGQVPTGELFF

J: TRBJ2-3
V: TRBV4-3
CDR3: CASSQDSGGLGDTQYF

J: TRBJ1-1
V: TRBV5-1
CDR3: CASSLNSGVGTEAFF

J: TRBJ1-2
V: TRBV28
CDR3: CASSPVSNRASGRHYGYTF

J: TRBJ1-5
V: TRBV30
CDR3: CAWNRDNQPQHF

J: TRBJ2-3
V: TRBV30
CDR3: CAWSVQGVKDTQYF

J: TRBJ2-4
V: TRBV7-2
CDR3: CASSLGYGTSSHIQYF

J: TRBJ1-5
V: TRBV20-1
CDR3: CSARKWAANNQPQHF

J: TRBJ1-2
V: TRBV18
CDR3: CASSPGASGGYTF

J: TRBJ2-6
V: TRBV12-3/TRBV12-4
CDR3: CASSSGRIKANVLTF

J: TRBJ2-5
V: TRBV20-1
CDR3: CSARPPGRAYETQYF

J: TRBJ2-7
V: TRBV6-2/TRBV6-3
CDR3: CASSDNGHSRGYEQYF

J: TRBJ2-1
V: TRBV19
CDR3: CASSGVGGYNEQFF

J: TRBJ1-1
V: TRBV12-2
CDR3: CASRSAWLSTEAFF

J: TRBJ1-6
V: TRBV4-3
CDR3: CASSQARYNSPLHF